The 25 T cell receptor beta chains below all came from one sample that was sequenced in a study of beta chain features in type 1 diabetes. Reverse transcribing all isolated RNA meant expressed TCRB transcripts were sequenced. Repertoires were generated with immunoSEQ multiplex PCR, while TCRdb's copy carries only in-frame clones and drops some. In the table there are 150,000 to 190,000 clones, more than 9.5% of which are singletons. The sample was central memory CD4+ T cells from blood. The receptors come from a man younger than 35 in good health.

This clone has just a few counts. The chain links TRBV14 to TRBJ2-2, with TRBD1 as a possible D gene (5 bases). This CDR3 has 15 residues. Germline V gene sequence: CDR1 SGHDN, CDR2 FVKESK. Trimming stripped 4 bases from V and 5 bases from J, with 14 bases between. The CDR3 DNA follows: TGTGCCAGCAGCCCCTGGGCAGGGTCGACCGGGGAGCTGTTTTTT. As protein: CASSPWAGSTGELFF.

A few counts support this clone. The J gene is TRBJ2-1, the V gene TRBV5-1; D possibly uses TRBD1 or TRBD2 (5 bases each). Looked up from germline, CDR1 is SGHRS and CDR2 is YFSETQ. This CDR3 contains 15 residues. The V end was cut by 0 bases, the J end by 9 bases, with 16 bases between. CDR3 nucleotide sequence: TGCGCCAGCAGCTTGGGGGACCTCAGGAGGCGTGAGCAGTTCTTC. Its translation: CASSLGDLRRREQFF. The complete variable domain, with remaining parts taken from reference TRBV5-1 and TRBJ2-1, reads KAGVTQTPRYLIKTRGQQVTLSCSPISGHRSVSWYQQTPGQGLQFLFEYFSETQRNKGNFPGRFSGRQFSNSRSEMNVSTLELGDSALYLCASSLGDLRRREQFFGPGTRLTVL.

This clone was seen ten or more times. The chain joins TRBV5-1 to TRBJ2-7; D is ambiguous. This CDR3 comprises 13 residues. Germline V gene sequence: CDR1 SGHRS, CDR2 YFSETQ. Trimming stripped 2 bases from V and 6 bases from J, with 12 bases between. This chain's CDR3 is CASSFGEKTEQYF. CDR3 nucleotide sequence: TGCGCCAGCAGCTTTGGGGAAAAGACCGAGCAGTACTTC. Supplemented by reference TRBV5-1 and TRBJ2-7, the full variable domain reads KAGVTQTPRYLIKTRGQQVTLSCSPISGHRSVSWYQQTPGQGLQFLFEYFSETQRNKGNFPGRFSGRQFSNSRSEMNVSTLELGDSALYLCASSFGEKTEQYFGPGTRLTVT.

This clone occurred a few times. The V and J genes are TRBV5-1 and TRBJ2-1; 9 positions match TRBD1. The CDR3 contains 15 residues. V shed 4 bases, J shed 7 bases, and the junction held 9 bases outside the gene matches. Germline values: CDR1 SGHRS, CDR2 YFSETQ. CDR3 in amino acids: CASSPRDRELNEQFF. The CDR3 bases are TGCGCCAGCAGCCCACGGGACAGGGAATTGAATGAGCAGTTCTTC.

There are a few counts of this clone. The chain joins TRBV5-4 to TRBJ1-6, with D uncertain. Between the trimmed V and J ends, which lost 4 bases and 8 bases, there was a span of 13 bases. The germline V gene encodes CDR1 SGHNT and CDR2 YYREEE (reference sequence). The CDR3 covers 14 residues. CDR3 sequence (DNA): TGTGCCAGCAGCCCGGGCCAGAGAGATTCACCCCTCCACTTT. This codes for CASSPGQRDSPLHF.

This clone was seen more than once but under ten times. The chain carries TRBV7-3 and TRBJ1-1; TRBD1 is a possible D gene (6 bases). The germline gives CDR1 SGHTA, CDR2 FQGTGA. The CDR3 has 15 residues. The V gene lost 0 bases and the J gene lost 7 bases, with 15 bases spanning the gap. The CDR3 region has the DNA TGTGCCAGCAGCTTAACCCAGGGGACAAGGGGTGAAGCTTTCTTT. Amino acids: CASSLTQGTRGEAFF.

CDR3: CATSTGRGGVGQPQHF. The CDR3 DNA reads TGTGCCACCAGTACCGGCAGGGGGGGCGTCGGTCAGCCCCAGCATTTT. The chain recombines TRBV15 with TRBJ1-5; 7 bases are shared with TRBD1. Germline-derived CDR1 and CDR2 are LNHNV and YYDKDF (reference sequence). V shed 6 bases and J 6 bases; nucleotides not matched to a gene: 14. The CDR3 sequence is 16 residues long. The full variable domain, completed using reference TRBV15 and TRBJ1-5, is DAMVIQNPRYQVTQFGKPVTLSCSQTLNHNVMYWYQQKSSQAPKLLFHYYDKDFNNEADTPDNFQSRRPNTSFCFLDIRSPGLGDTAMYLCATSTGRGGVGQPQHFGDGTRLSIL.

The gene calls are TRBV18 and TRBJ1-1; D is undetermined. CDR3 size: 15 residues. Trimming pared 1 base from V and 1 base from J, leaving 10 bases between. Per germline, CDR1 KGHSH and CDR2 LQKENI. The CDR3 reads CASSPLAAGNTEAFF. CDR3 nucleotides: TGTGCCAGCTCACCACTAGCCGCGGGGAACACTGAAGCTTTCTTT. Drawing the rest from reference TRBV18 and TRBJ1-1, the complete variable domain is NAGVMQNPRHLVRRRGQEARLRCSPMKGHSHVYWYRQLPEEGLKFMVYLQKENIIDESGMPKERFSAEFPKEGPSILRIQQVVRGDSAAYFCASSPLAAGNTEAFFGQGTRLTVV.

CDR3 sequence (DNA): TGTGCCAGCAGTGCCCAGGGCGCAGGTGGGGAGACCCAGTACTTC. Its translation: CASSAQGAGGETQYF. The genes are TRBV6-1 and TRBJ2-5, with D possibly matching TRBD1 (5 bases). CDR1 and CDR2 (germline): MNHNS, SASEGT. This CDR3 has 15 amino acids. Trimming removed 4 bases at V and 5 bases at J, with 17 bases between.

The CDR3 DNA is TGTGCCAGCAGCCCGAAGGGTCAGGCTTACGAGCAGTACTTC. Translation gives CASSPKGQAYEQYF. The chain couples TRBV6-5 to TRBJ2-7; D is undetermined. Germline assignment: CDR1 MNHEY and CDR2 SVGAGI. The V gene lost 6 bases and the J gene lost 4 bases, with 16 bases spanning the gap. The length of the CDR3 is 14 residues.

The chain employs TRBV28 and TRBJ1-2; D ambiguous. In germline, CDR1 is MDHEN, CDR2 SYDVKM. Deletions cut 5 bases from V and 4 bases from J, with 11 bases between. This CDR3 is 13 amino acids long. The CDR3 is CASSPPWGYGYTF. In nucleotides, the CDR3 is TGTGCCAGCAGTCCCCCTTGGGGCTATGGCTACACCTTC.

The rearrangement links TRBV6-5 to TRBJ2-5, with no clear D. CDR3 length equals 14 residues. Germline CDR1 reads MNHEY; CDR2 reads SVGAGI. V was trimmed by 0 bases and J by 0 bases, leaving 5 bases between them. The CDR3 region has the DNA TGTGCCAGCAGTTACTCCGGGTACCAAGAGACCCAGTACTTC. Amino acid sequence: CASSYSGYQETQYF.

The V call is TRBV7-2, the J call TRBJ1-1, with D unclear. Germline lookup yields CDR1 SGHTA and CDR2 FQGNSA. The CDR3 extends over 15 amino acids. Trimming cost V 1 base and J 0 bases, with 9 bases left between them. The CDR3 reads CASSLEFRVNTEAFF. CDR3 DNA: TGTGCCAGCAGCTTAGAATTTCGGGTGAACACTGAAGCTTTCTTT.

This clone was seen only a few times. V usage is TRBV5-4 and J usage is TRBJ2-4; tentative D call: TRBD2 (6 bases). With 0 bases removed from V and 8 bases from J, the gap between germline ends came to 12 bases. The CDR3 runs to 14 residues. Germline V gives CDR1 SGHNT, CDR2 YYREEE (reference sequence). The DNA of the CDR3 is TGTGCCAGCAGCTTGGCCGGGAGAGAGGACATTCAGTACTTC. This sequence encodes CASSLAGREDIQYF.

The CDR3 DNA sequence: TGTGCCAGCACCCCCGGGGGCAAAGATGGCTACACCTTC. As protein: CASTPGGKDGYTF. The chain joins TRBV7-2 to TRBJ1-2, with a possible D match to TRBD1 (6 bases). The CDR3 runs to 13 residues. The germline V gene encodes CDR1 SGHTA and CDR2 FQGNSA. Trimming took off 7 bases at V and 6 bases at J, with 15 bases between the two ends.

A few counts support this clone. The V gene is TRBV5-5, the J gene TRBJ2-3; D call uncertain. The CDR3 spans 16 residues. Germline values: CDR1 SGHKS, CDR2 YYEKEE (reference sequence). V was clipped by 7 bases and J by 0 bases, with 18 bases between them. The CDR3 coding sequence is TGTGCCAGCCAGCTGGAACGCCGTACTAGCACAGATACGCAGTATTTT. Its translation: CASQLERRTSTDTQYF.

This clone was seen a handful of times. The chain carries TRBV11-2 and TRBJ2-5; no firm D call. V was cut by 2 bases and J by 3 bases, with 4 bases left in between. From germline, CDR1 is SGHAT and CDR2 FQNNGV. This CDR3 region has 12 residues. CDR3 in DNA: TGTGCCAGCAGCTTAAGGAAAGAGACCCAGTACTTC. Translating gives CASSLRKETQYF.

The chain links TRBV29-1 to TRBJ1-1, with 7 bases that match TRBD1. Trimming removed 4 bases from V and 1 base from J; junction bases left unmatched: 3. Germline V lookup: CDR1 SQVTM, CDR2 ANQGSEA. CDR3 length: 13 amino acids. Here the CDR3 reads CSVGGQSNTEAFF. CDR3 bases: TGCAGCGTTGGGGGACAGTCGAACACTGAAGCTTTCTTT.

The chain employs TRBV18 and TRBJ1-1; D remains ambiguous. This CDR3 region has 14 residues. V lost 2 bases and J 4 bases, leaving 11 bases between the germline ends. Germline-derived CDR1 and CDR2 are KGHSH and LQKENI. This chain's CDR3 is CASSPKEGSTEAFF. CDR3 in DNA: TGTGCCAGCTCACCAAAGGAAGGTAGCACTGAAGCTTTCTTT. Based on the CDR3 plus reference TRBV18 and TRBJ1-1, the full variable domain is NAGVMQNPRHLVRRRGQEARLRCSPMKGHSHVYWYRQLPEEGLKFMVYLQKENIIDESGMPKERFSAEFPKEGPSILRIQQVVRGDSAAYFCASSPKEGSTEAFFGQGTRLTVV.

The gene calls are TRBV4-2 and TRBJ2-1; 13 nucleotides line up with TRBD2. The CDR3 is 17 amino acids. V lost 4 bases and J lost 6; bases outside the gene matches: 9. Germline CDR1 is LGHNA and CDR2 is YNFKEQ. CDR3 DNA: TGTGCCAGCAGCCCCAGGGCGGGGACTAGCGGGATCAATGAGCAGTTCTTC. Translation: CASSPRAGTSGINEQFF.

The chain is built from TRBV14 and TRBJ2-1; D not resolved. Trimming stripped 0 bases from V and 9 bases from J, with 6 bases between. CDR3 size: 12 residues. Germline values: CDR1 SGHDN, CDR2 FVKESK. CDR3 region: CASSQEFSEQFF. The CDR3 nucleotides read TGTGCCAGCAGCCAAGAATTTAGTGAGCAGTTCTTC.

The chain combines TRBV9 with TRBJ2-1, with a possible D match to TRBD2 (6 bases). Looked up from germline, CDR1 is SGDLS and CDR2 is YYNGEE. The CDR3 sequence is 15 residues long. V was cut by 4 bases and J by 2 bases, with 13 bases left in between. CDR3 in amino acids: CASSFSGGAYNEQFF. As DNA, the CDR3 is TGTGCCAGCAGCTTTAGCGGAGGGGCCTACAATGAGCAGTTCTTC.

This clone has at least ten counts. Other DNA sequences within the sample encode an identical CDR3. The chain carries TRBV7-2 and TRBJ2-3; D ambiguous. This CDR3 has 13 amino acids. Germline CDR1 SGHTA, CDR2 FQGNSA. The ends were cut back, 2 bases at V and 0 bases at J, with 3 bases in the middle. In DNA form, the CDR3 reads TGTGCCAGCAGCTTATACAGCACAGATACGCAGTATTTT. Encoded protein: CASSLYSTDTQYF.

This clone was found a few times. A junction boundary mismatches the germline segment, possibly from a read error. The V call is TRBV29-1, the J call TRBJ1-4, with D perhaps matching TRBD1 (5 bases). CDR3 length equals 14 residues. Germline-derived CDR1 and CDR2 are SQVTM and ANQGSEA. The DNA for the CDR3 is TGCAGCGTTAAAGACGGGACCTCTCGCGAAAAACTGTTTTTT. It encodes CSVKDGTSREKLFF.

This clone was seen a handful of times. The chain is built from TRBV5-1 and TRBJ2-3; 9 nucleotides align to TRBD2. CDR3 length equals 17 residues. Trimming took 4 bases from V and 2 from J; bases not matched to a gene: 11. Germline V gene sequence: CDR1 SGHRS, CDR2 YFSETQ. The DNA of the CDR3 is TGCGCCAGCAGCCGGAAAGCGCGGGGGGGCGACACAGATACGCAGTATTTT. Protein: CASSRKARGGDTDTQYF. Full variable domain (outside the CDR3, taken from reference TRBV5-1 and TRBJ2-3): KAGVTQTPRYLIKTRGQQVTLSCSPISGHRSVSWYQQTPGQGLQFLFEYFSETQRNKGNFPGRFSGRQFSNSRSEMNVSTLELGDSALYLCASSRKARGGDTDTQYFGPGTRLTVL.